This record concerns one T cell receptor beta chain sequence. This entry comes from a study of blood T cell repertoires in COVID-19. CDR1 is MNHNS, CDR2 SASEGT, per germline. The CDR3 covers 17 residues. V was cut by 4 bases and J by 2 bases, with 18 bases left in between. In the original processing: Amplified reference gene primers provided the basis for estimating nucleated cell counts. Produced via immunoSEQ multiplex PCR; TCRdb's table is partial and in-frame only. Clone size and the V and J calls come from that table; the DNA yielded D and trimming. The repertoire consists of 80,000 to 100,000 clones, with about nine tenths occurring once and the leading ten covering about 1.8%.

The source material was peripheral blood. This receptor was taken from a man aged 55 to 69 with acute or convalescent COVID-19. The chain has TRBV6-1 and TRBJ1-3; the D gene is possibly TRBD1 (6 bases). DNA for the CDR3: TGTGCCAGCAGTGTCTGGCCGCAGGGGAAGACTGGAAACACCATATATTTT. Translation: CASSVWPQGKTGNTIYF.